This T cell receptor (beta chain) was obtained from a study of T cells in Graves' hyperthyroidism and ophthalmopathy. Study-wide results and limits: Ophthalmopathy got predicted by the model a median about 6.5 months before its onset. A 13 V-J signature model discriminated ophthalmopathy versus stable hyperthyroidism.

RNA transcripts yielded amplified TCR beta CDR3 regions. The HTBI primer set was used in a first-round RT-PCR of the TCR CDR3. TCRdb reprocessed the multiplex PCR reads via MiXCR and lists one record per CDR3 protein. The repertoire holds roughly 560,000 distinct CDR3 sequences, with roughly 14% as singletons. This CDR3 spans 14 amino acids. CDR1 is SGDLS and CDR2 is YYNGEE in the germline V gene. V gave up 0 bases and J gave up 6 bases, with 10 bases separating them. This clonotype was seen at least ten times. Its antigen is currently unknown. The study left out patients who had uncontrolled infection, other autoimmune disease, pregnancy or lactation. PBMCs were collected from a 10 ml volume of fresh peripheral blood.

The TCR was taken from a middle-aged woman with Graves' ophthalmopathy. Sequenced sample: blood. The chain couples TRBV9 to TRBJ1-5; D call uncertain. The CDR3 loop is CASSVGVIGQPQHF. DNA for the CDR3: TGTGCCAGCAGCGTAGGGGTGATAGGTCAGCCCCAGCATTTT.